This TCR beta chain originates from a study of blood T cell repertoires in COVID-19. TCRdb's copy holds only in-frame clones and misses some; the assay was immunoSEQ multiplex PCR. Here the sample spans 250,000 or so clones, 85% to 90% being singletons. Germline V CDR1 and CDR2: SNHLY, FYNNEI. Trimming stripped 5 bases from V and 0 bases from J, with 10 bases between. This CDR3 region has 14 residues. The sequencing input was peripheral blood. The chain combines TRBV2 with TRBJ1-2, with D possibly matching TRBD1 (6 bases). The clonotype was recovered from an older woman with acute or convalescent COVID-19. The CDR3: CASSRQAANYGYTF. DNA for the CDR3: TGTGCCAGCAGTAGACAGGCGGCTAACTATGGCTACACCTTC.